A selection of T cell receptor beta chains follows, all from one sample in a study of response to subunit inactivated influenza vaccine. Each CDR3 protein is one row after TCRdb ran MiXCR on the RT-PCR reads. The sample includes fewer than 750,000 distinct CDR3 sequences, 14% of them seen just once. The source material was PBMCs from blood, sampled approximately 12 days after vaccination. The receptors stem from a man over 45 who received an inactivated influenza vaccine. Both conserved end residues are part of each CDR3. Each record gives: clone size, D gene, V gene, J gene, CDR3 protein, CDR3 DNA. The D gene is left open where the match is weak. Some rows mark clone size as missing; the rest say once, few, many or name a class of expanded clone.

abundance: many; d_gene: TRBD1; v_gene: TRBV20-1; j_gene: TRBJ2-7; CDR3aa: CSAKGQNYEQYF; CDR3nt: TGCAGTGCAAAGGGACAGAACTACGAGCAGTACTTC
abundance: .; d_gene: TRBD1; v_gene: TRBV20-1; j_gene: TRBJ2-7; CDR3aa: CSARTGGAEQYF; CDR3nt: TGCAGTGCTAGGACAGGGGGCGCCGAGCAGTACTTC
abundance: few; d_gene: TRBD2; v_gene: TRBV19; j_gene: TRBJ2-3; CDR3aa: CASSPSSGRAYSDTQYF; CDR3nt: TGTGCCAGTTCCCCATCTAGCGGGAGGGCCTATTCGGATACGCAGTATTTT
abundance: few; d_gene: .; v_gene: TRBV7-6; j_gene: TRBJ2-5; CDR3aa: CASSSKTDQETQYF; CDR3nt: TGTGCCAGCAGCTCCAAGACAGACCAAGAGACCCAGTACTTC
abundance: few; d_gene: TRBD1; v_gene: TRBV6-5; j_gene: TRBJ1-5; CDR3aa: CASSYVQGSDQPQHF; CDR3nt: TGTGCCAGCAGTTACGTACAGGGGAGCGATCAGCCCCAGCATTTT
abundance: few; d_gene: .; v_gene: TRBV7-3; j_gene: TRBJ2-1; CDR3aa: CASSLRGAENEQFF; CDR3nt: TGTGCCAGCAGCTTACGGGGGGCGGAAAATGAGCAGTTCTTC
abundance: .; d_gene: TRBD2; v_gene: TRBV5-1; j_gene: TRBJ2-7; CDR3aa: CASSLSGGDYEQYF; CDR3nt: TGCGCCAGCAGCTTGTCGGGGGGGGACTACGAGCAGTACTTC
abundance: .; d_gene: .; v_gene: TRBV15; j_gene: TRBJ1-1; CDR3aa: CATSRDQRGDTEAFF; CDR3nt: TGTGCCACCAGCAGAGATCAGAGGGGAGATACTGAAGCTTTCTTT
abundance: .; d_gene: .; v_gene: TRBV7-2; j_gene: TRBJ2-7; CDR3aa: CASSRQVIPPYEQYF; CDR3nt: TGTGCCAGCAGCCGTCAGGTGATTCCTCCCTACGAGCAGTACTTC
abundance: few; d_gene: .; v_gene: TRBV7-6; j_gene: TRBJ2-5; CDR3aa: CASSLAQEGTQYF; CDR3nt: TGTGCCAGCAGCTTAGCGCAGGAAGGGACCCAGTACTTC
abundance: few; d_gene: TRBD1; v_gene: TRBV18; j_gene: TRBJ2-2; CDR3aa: CASSSTDRANTGELFF; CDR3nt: TGTGCCAGCTCATCTACAGACAGGGCGAACACCGGGGAGCTGTTTTTT
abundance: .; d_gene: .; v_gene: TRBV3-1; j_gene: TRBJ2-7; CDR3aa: CASSPLGTSNYEQYF; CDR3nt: TGTGCCAGCAGCCCCCTTGGAACTAGTAACTACGAGCAGTACTTC
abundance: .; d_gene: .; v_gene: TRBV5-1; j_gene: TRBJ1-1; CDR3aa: CASSDRYTEAFF; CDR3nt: TGCGCCAGCAGCGACAGATACACTGAAGCTTTCTTT
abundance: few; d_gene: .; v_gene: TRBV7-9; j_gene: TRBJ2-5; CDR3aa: CASSRAPGGQETQYF; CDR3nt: TGTGCCAGCAGCAGGGCCCCCGGAGGGCAAGAGACCCAGTACTTC
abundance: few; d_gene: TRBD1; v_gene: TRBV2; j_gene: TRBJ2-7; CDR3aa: CASSAGQGVMAYEQYF; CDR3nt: TGTGCCAGCAGCGCTGGACAGGGGGTGATGGCCTACGAGCAGTACTTC
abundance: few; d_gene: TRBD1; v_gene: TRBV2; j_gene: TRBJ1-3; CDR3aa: CASSVGQARRNTIYF; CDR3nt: TGTGCCAGCAGTGTAGGACAGGCGCGGAGAAACACCATATATTTT
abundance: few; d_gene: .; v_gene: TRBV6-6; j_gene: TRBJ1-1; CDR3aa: CASTLGRDTEAFF; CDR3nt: TGTGCCAGCACGCTGGGGAGGGACACTGAAGCTTTCTTT
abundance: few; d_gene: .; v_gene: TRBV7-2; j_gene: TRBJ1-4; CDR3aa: CASSSPGSPWDEKLFF; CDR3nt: TGTGCCAGCAGCTCACCCGGGTCCCCCTGGGATGAAAAACTGTTTTTT
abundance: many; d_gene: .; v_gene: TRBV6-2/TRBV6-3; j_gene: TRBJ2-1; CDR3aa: CASSYSGREQFF; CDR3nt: TGTGCCAGCAGTTACTCGGGCAGGGAGCAGTTCTTC
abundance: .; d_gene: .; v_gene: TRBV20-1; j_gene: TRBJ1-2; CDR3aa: CSANLINYGYTF; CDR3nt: TGCAGTGCAAACCTAATTAACTATGGCTACACCTTC
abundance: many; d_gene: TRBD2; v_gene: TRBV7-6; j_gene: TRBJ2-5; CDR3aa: CASSSDFGAGGRWTQYF; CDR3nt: TGTGCCAGCAGCTCCGACTTTGGGGCGGGAGGCCGCTGGACCCAGTACTTC
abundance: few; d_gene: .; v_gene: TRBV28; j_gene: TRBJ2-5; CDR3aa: CASAEGRQETQYF; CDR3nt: TGTGCCAGCGCTGAGGGCAGACAAGAGACCCAGTACTTC
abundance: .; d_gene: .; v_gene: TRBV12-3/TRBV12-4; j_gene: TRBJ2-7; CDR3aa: CASSLGAAGEQYF; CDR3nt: TGTGCCAGCAGTTTAGGCGCTGCGGGCGAGCAGTACTTC
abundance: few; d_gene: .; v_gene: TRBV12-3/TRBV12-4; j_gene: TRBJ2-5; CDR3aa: CASSFRARQETQYF; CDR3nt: .
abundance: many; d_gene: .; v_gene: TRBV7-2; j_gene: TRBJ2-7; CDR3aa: CASSLVPGQGNYEQYF; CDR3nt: TGTGCCAGCAGCTTAGTGCCGGGGCAGGGTAACTACGAGCAGTACTTC
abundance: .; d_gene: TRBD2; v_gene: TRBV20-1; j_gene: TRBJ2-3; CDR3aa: CSAYGLAGGRDTQYF; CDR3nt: TGCAGTGCTTATGGACTAGCGGGAGGGCGGGATACGCAGTATTTT
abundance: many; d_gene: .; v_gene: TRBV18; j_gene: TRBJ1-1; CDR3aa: CASSPSNGPQAFF; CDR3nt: TGTGCCAGCTCACCAAGCAATGGACCCCAAGCTTTCTTT
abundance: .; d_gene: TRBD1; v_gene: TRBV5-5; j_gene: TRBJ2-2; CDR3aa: CASETDRVTGELFF; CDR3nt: TGTGCCAGTGAAACGGACAGGGTGACCGGGGAGCTGTTTTTT
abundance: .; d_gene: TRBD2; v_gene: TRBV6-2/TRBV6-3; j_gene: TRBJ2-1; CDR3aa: CASSYISGRASPSYNEQFF; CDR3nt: TGTGCCAGCAGTTATATTAGCGGGAGGGCCAGTCCAAGCTACAATGAGCAGTTCTTC
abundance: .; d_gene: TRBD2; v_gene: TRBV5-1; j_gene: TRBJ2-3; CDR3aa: CASSLLWLADGTDTQYF; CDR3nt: TGCGCCAGCAGCCTGCTTTGGCTAGCGGATGGCACAGATACGCAGTATTTT
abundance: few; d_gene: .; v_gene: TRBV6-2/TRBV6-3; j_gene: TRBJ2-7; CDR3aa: CASSYGGRYYEQYF; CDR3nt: TGTGCCAGCAGTTACGGGGGCAGATACTACGAGCAGTACTTC
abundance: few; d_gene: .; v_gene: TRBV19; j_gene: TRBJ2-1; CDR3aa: CASSLKTGGGGEQFF; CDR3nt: TGTGCCAGTAGTCTAAAAACCGGGGGCGGTGGCGAGCAGTTCTTC
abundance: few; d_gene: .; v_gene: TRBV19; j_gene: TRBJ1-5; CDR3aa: CASSQTGRGNQPQHF; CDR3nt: TGTGCCAGTAGTCAAACAGGGAGGGGCAATCAGCCCCAGCATTTT
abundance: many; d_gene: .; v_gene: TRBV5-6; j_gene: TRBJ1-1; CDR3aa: CASRTRASEAFF; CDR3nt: TGTGCCAGCAGGACCCGGGCCTCTGAAGCTTTCTTT
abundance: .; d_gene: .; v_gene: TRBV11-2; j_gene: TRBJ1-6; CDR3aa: CASSLPGEHNSPLHF; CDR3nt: TGTGCCAGCAGCTTGCCAGGGGAGCATAATTCACCCCTCCACTTT
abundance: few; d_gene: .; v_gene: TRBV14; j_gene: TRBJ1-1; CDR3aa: CASSQEGGVEAFF; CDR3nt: TGTGCCAGCAGCCAAGAGGGGGGCGTAGAAGCTTTCTTT
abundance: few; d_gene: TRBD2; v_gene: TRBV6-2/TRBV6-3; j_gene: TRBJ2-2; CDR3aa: CASRRRLAGDTGELFF; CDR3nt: TGTGCCAGCAGACGAAGACTAGCGGGCGACACCGGGGAGCTGTTTTTT
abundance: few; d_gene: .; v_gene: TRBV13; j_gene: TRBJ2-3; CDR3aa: CASSPRAFRDTQYF; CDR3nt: TGTGCCAGCAGCCCACGGGCCTTTAGAGATACGCAGTATTTT
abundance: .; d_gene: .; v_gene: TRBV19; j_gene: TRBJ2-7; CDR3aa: CASSSVGTADYEQYF; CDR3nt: TGTGCCAGTAGTTCCGTAGGGACGGCGGACTACGAGCAGTACTTC
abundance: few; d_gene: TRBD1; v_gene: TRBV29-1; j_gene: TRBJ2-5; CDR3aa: CSVLWTGVGETQYF; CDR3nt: TGCAGCGTCCTATGGACAGGGGTCGGAGAGACCCAGTACTTC
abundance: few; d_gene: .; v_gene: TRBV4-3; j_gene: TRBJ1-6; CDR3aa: CASSLGHPSSYNSPLHF; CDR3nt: TGCGCCAGCAGCTTGGGACATCCGAGCTCCTATAATTCACCCCTCCACTTT
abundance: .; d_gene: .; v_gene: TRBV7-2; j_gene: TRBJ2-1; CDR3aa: CASSFIEGITYNEQFF; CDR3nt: TGTGCCAGCAGCTTTATTGAGGGCATAACCTACAATGAGCAGTTCTTC
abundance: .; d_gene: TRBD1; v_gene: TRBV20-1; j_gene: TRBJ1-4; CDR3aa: CSARDPGQGRVEKLFF; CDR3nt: TGCAGTGCTAGAGACCCAGGACAGGGACGTGTTGAAAAACTGTTTTTT
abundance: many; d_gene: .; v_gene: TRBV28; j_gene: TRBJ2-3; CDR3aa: CASTPLEDSLTDTQYF; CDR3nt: TGTGCCAGCACCCCCCTCGAGGACAGCCTCACAGATACGCAGTATTTT
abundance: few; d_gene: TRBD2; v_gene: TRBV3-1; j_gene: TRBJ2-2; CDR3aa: CASARTSGGNTGELFF; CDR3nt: TGTGCCAGCGCCAGGACTAGCGGGGGGAACACCGGGGAGCTGTTTTTT
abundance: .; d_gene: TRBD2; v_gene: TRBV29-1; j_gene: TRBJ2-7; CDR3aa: CSAGGGYEQYF; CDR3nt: TGCAGCGCCGGGGGGGGGTACGAGCAGTACTTC